The 18 T cell receptor beta chains in this list originate from one sample, sequenced in a study of shared clonotypes between healthy human individuals. Data came from immunoSEQ multiplex PCR; TCRdb stores just in-frame clones and leaves some out. The sample consists of about 1.1 million clones, 75% to 80% of them appearing once. The sample taken for sequencing was memory CD4+ T cells from PBMCs. The subset was: CD45RA-negative fraction. The source is a man aged 18 to 30 in good health. Some clones in this sample may be carry-over from other donors' samples.

The V and J genes are TRBV29-1 and TRBJ2-3; no clear D. V lost 7 bases and J 3 bases, leaving 11 bases between the germline ends. This CDR3 has 12 amino acids. Germline V gives CDR1 SQVTM, CDR2 ANQGSEA. The CDR3 region has the DNA TGCAGCGGCAACGACGGAACAGATACGCAGTATTTT. Its protein product is CSGNDGTDTQYF.

V is TRBV5-5 and J is TRBJ1-2; D is possibly TRBD1 (5 bases). With 5 bases removed from V and 4 bases from J, the gap between germline ends came to 15 bases. The CDR3 runs 14 residues. The germline gives CDR1 SGHKS, CDR2 YYEKEE (reference sequence). The DNA of the CDR3 is TGTGCCAGCAGTCTGGCAGGGTTCGGCTATGGCTACACCTTC. This sequence encodes CASSLAGFGYGYTF.

V gene TRBV7-9 combines with J gene TRBJ1-5; D is perhaps TRBD1 (6 bases). CDR3 length: 15 residues. Trimming took 5 bases from V and 4 from J, leaving 15 bases between them. Per the germline V gene, CDR1 is SEHNR and CDR2 is FQNEAQ (reference sequence). CDR3 loop: CASSPEGGLNQPQHF. CDR3 nucleotides: TGTGCCAGCAGCCCAGAGGGGGGGCTGAATCAGCCCCAGCATTTT.

This clone was observed once. A junction end diverges from the germline sequence, so it may reflect a read error. The chain's CDR3 is CATRRDMSDYGYTF. The CDR3 nucleotides are TGTGCCACCAGGAGAGACATGTCGGACTATGGCTACACCTTC. The V gene is TRBV15, the J gene TRBJ1-2; D ambiguous. The CDR3 spans 14 residues. Per germline, CDR1 LNHNV and CDR2 YYDKDF (reference sequence). The full variable domain, its missing parts supplied by reference TRBV15 and TRBJ1-2, is DAMVIQNPRYQVTQFGKPVTLSCSQTLNHNVMYWYQQKSSQAPKLLFHYYDKDFNNEADTPDNFQSRRPNTSFCFLDIRSPGLGDTAMYLCATRRDMSDYGYTFGSGTRLTVV.

This clone appeared a single time. The chain uses TRBV7-9 and TRBJ2-5; 7 bases line up with TRBD1. The germline gives CDR1 SEHNR, CDR2 FQNEAQ (reference sequence). V trimming: 1 base; J trimming: 5 bases; junction bases outside the gene matches: 7. The CDR3 is 15 residues long. Here the CDR3 DNA reads TGTGCCAGCAGCTTAGAGTTAGGGGGCGGCGAGACCCAGTACTTC. This gives the protein CASSLELGGGETQYF.

This clone was picked up a small number of times. The chain carries TRBV18 and TRBJ1-2; no firm D call. V was cut by 3 bases and J by 0 bases, with 11 bases left in between. Germline loops: CDR1 KGHSH, CDR2 LQKENI. The CDR3 covers 15 residues. The CDR3: CASSPKEKANYGYTF. In DNA form, the CDR3 reads TGTGCCAGCTCACCCAAAGAAAAAGCTAACTATGGCTACACCTTC.

This clone was detected once. The chain couples TRBV7-9 to TRBJ1-5; D might be TRBD1 (6 bases). The CDR3 length is 15 residues. The V end was cut by 5 bases, the J end by 4 bases, with 15 bases between. CDR1 is SEHNR, CDR2 FQNEAQ, per germline (reference sequence). The CDR3 sequence is CASSRLGGGNQPQHF. The CDR3 region has the DNA TGTGCCAGCAGCCGCCTAGGGGGGGGGAATCAGCCCCAGCATTTT.

The chain employs TRBV7-9 and TRBJ1-4, with 7 bases matching TRBD1. J lost 4 bases, V lost 1 base, and 6 bases had no gene match. CDR3 length: 16 residues. Germline CDR1 and CDR2: SEHNR and FQNEAQ (reference sequence). CDR3 amino acids: CASSLVGTGDNEKLFF. The CDR3 DNA sequence: TGTGCCAGCAGCTTAGTTGGTACAGGGGATAATGAAAAACTGTTTTTT. Combining the CDR3 with reference TRBV7-9 and TRBJ1-4 gives the whole variable domain DTGVSQNPRHKITKRGQNVTFRCDPISEHNRLYWYRQTLGQGPEFLTYFQNEAQLEKSRLLSDRFSAERPKGSFSTLEIQRTEQGDSAMYLCASSLVGTGDNEKLFFGSGTQLSVL.

This clone was seen at least ten times. The rearrangement joins TRBV15 to TRBJ1-4; D is unclear. Per the germline V gene, CDR1 is LNHNV and CDR2 is YYDKDF (reference sequence). The CDR3 has 13 amino acids. The germline V and J ends were trimmed by 0 bases and 4 bases, with 3 bases remaining between them. In DNA, the CDR3 is TGTGCCACCAGCAGAGACGGTAATGAAAAACTGTTTTTT. This sequence encodes CATSRDGNEKLFF.

The chain employs TRBV21-1 and TRBJ1-1. TRBV21-1 is marked as a pseudogene. The CDR3 is made up of 11 amino acids. In nucleotides, the CDR3 is TGTGCCAGTCCCTCGGTGGGTGAAGCTTTCTTT. Its translation is CASPSVGEAFF.

The V call is TRBV7-2, the J call TRBJ1-1; the D gene is possibly TRBD1 (6 bases). Deletions cut 5 bases from V and 7 bases from J, with 17 bases between. This CDR3 contains 14 residues. CDR1 is SGHTA and CDR2 is FQGNSA in the germline V gene. CDR3 bases: TGTGCCAGCAGCCCACGCGGGGGGCGGGGTGAAGCTTTCTTT. It is translated as CASSPRGGRGEAFF.

There are a few counts of this clone. This chain joins TRBV27 and TRBJ2-2; TRBD2 matches at 9 bases. The V gene's germline CDR1 is MNHEY and CDR2 SMNVEV (reference sequence). Trimming cost V 5 bases and J 7 bases; bases outside gene matches: 5. The CDR3 is 14 amino acids. The CDR3 DNA reads TGTGCCAGCAGTGTGACTAGCGGTGGCGGGGAGCTGTTTTTT. This encodes CASSVTSGGGELFF.

V gene TRBV7-2 combines with J gene TRBJ2-1; TRBD2 matches at 7 bases. Looked up from germline, CDR1 is SGHTA and CDR2 is FQGNSA. With 1 base clipped from V and 2 bases from J, the junction kept 5 bases outside the gene matches. The CDR3 covers 16 residues. In DNA, the CDR3 is TGTGCCAGCAGCTTAGGGGGCGGGAGTCCCTACAATGAGCAGTTCTTC. As protein: CASSLGGGSPYNEQFF.

The chain links TRBV14 to TRBJ1-1, with a weak D call TRBD1 (5 bases). The germline V and J ends were trimmed by 3 bases and 10 bases, with 18 bases remaining between them. Germline V gene sequence: CDR1 SGHDN, CDR2 FVKESK. The CDR3 loop spans 14 amino acids. Here the CDR3 DNA reads TGTGCCAGCAGCCAGGATACGGGGGGGAGCGGAGCTTTCTTT. Its protein is CASSQDTGGSGAFF.

This sequence joins TRBV2 and TRBJ1-2; a possible D gene is TRBD1 (5 bases). This CDR3 has 14 residues. Germline lookup yields CDR1 SNHLY and CDR2 FYNNEI. V lost 3 bases, J lost 4 bases, and 12 bases lay in between. For the CDR3, the DNA is TGTGCCAGCAGTGAGGGCCAGGGCTTCTATGGCTACACCTTC. Translating it yields CASSEGQGFYGYTF.

The V gene is TRBV5-1, the J gene TRBJ2-1, with 7 bases lining up with TRBD2. V gave up 0 bases and J gave up 1 base; unmatched junction bases: 7. This CDR3 spans 17 amino acids. The germline V gene has CDR1 SGHRS and CDR2 YFSETQ. The CDR3 sequence: CASSLDPSGPSYNEQFF. The CDR3 nucleotides read TGCGCCAGCAGCTTGGATCCTAGCGGCCCTTCCTACAATGAGCAGTTCTTC.

The CDR3 loop is CASRWQARGEAFF. The DNA for the CDR3 is TGTGCCAGCAGATGGCAGGCCCGGGGTGAAGCTTTCTTT. The chain combines TRBV28 with TRBJ1-1; D unresolved. The CDR3 consists of 13 residues. Deletions cut 6 bases from V and 7 bases from J, with 15 bases between. In germline, CDR1 is MDHEN, CDR2 SYDVKM.

This clone appeared a single time. The J gene is TRBJ2-5, the V gene TRBV27; D is perhaps TRBD2 (6 bases). The CDR3 has 16 residues. Germline values: CDR1 MNHEY, CDR2 SMNVEV (reference sequence). V dropped 5 bases and J dropped 4 bases, with 20 bases sitting between them. CDR3 sequence reads: CASSTRRDLGGETQYF. In DNA, the CDR3 is TGTGCCAGCAGTACCCGACGGGACCTGGGGGGAGAGACCCAGTACTTC.